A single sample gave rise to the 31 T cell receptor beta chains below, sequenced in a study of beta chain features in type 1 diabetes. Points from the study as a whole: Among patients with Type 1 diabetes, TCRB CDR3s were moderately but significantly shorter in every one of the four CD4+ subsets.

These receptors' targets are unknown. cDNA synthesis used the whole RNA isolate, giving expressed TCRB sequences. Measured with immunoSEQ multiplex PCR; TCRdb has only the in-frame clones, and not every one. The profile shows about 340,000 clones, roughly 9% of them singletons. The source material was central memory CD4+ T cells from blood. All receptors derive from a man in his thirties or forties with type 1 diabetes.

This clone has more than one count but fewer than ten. The CDR3 reads CASSPGQGLTDTQYF. The CDR3 DNA follows: TGTGCCAGCAGCCCTGGACAGGGGTTGACAGATACGCAGTATTTT. The chain couples TRBV5-6 to TRBJ2-3; TRBD1 matches 9 bases. The CDR3 consists of 15 residues. J gave up 3 bases and V 4 bases, and 6 bases lay outside the gene matches. CDR1 is SGHDT and CDR2 is YYEEEE in the germline V gene.

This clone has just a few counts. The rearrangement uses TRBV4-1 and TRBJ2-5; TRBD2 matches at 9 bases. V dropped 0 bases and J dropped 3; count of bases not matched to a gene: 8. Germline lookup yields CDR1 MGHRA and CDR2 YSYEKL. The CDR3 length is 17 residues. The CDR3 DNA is TGCGCCAGCAGCCAAGACGTCCCTAGCGGGGCCAAAGAGACCCAGTACTTC. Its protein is CASSQDVPSGAKETQYF.

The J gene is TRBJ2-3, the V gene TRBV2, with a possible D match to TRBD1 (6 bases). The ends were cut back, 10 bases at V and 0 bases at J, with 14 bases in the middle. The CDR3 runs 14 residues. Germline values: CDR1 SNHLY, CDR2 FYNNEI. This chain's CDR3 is CATRQAPSTDTQYF. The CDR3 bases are TGTGCCACCCGACAGGCGCCTAGCACAGATACGCAGTATTTT.

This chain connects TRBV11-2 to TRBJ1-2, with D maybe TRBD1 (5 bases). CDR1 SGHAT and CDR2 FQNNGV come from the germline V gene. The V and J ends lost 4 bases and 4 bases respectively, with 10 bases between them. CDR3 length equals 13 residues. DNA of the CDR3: TGTGCCAGCAGCTCGGAGGGGTCCTATGGCTACACCTTC. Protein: CASSSEGSYGYTF.

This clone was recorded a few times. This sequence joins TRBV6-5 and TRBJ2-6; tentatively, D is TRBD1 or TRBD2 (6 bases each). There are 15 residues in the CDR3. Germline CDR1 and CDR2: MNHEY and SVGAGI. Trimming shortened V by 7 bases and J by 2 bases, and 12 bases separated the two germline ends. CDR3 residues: CASTGGRAGANVLTF. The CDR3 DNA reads TGTGCCAGCACCGGGGGCAGGGCTGGGGCCAACGTCCTGACTTTC.

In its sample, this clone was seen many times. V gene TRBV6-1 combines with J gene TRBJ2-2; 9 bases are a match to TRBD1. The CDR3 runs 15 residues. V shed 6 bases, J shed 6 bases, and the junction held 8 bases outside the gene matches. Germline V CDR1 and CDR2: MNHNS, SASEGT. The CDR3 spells CASSWGQGWSGELFF. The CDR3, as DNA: TGTGCCAGCAGCTGGGGACAGGGCTGGTCCGGGGAGCTGTTTTTT.

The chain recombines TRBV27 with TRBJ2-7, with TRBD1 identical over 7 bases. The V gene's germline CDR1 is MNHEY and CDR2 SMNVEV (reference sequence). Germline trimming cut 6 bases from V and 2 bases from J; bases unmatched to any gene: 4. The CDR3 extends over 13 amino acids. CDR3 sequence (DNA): TGTGCCAGCAGATCGACAGGGCCCTACGAGCAGTACTTC. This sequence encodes CASRSTGPYEQYF.

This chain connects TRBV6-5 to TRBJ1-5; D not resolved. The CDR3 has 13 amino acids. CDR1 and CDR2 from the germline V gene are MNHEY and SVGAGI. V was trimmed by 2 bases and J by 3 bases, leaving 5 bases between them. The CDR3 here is CASSYDVNQPQHF. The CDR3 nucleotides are TGTGCCAGCAGTTACGATGTCAATCAGCCCCAGCATTTT.

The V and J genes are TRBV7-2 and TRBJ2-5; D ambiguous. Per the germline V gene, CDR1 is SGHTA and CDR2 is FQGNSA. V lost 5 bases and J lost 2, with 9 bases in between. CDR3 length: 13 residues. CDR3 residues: CASSRSKQETQYF. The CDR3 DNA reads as TGTGCCAGCAGCAGATCCAAACAAGAGACCCAGTACTTC.

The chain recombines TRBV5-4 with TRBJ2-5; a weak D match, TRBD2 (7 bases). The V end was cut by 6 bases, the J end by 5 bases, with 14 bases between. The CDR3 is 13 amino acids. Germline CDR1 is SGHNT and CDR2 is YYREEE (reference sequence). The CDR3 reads CASNYRGAETQYF. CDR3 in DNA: TGTGCCAGCAACTACCGGGGGGCCGAGACCCAGTACTTC.

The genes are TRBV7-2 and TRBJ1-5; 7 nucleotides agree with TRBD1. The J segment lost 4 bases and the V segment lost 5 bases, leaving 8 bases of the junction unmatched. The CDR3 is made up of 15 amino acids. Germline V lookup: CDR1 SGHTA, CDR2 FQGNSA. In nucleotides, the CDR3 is TGTGCCAGCAGCACAAGGGGGCAAACAAATCAGCCCCAGCATTTT. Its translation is CASSTRGQTNQPQHF.

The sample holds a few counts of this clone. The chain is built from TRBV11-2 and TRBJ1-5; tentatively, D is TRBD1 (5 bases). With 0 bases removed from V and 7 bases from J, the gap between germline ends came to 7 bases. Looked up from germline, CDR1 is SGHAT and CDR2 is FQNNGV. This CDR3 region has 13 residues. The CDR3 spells CASSLDREQPQHF. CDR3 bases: TGTGCCAGCAGCTTAGACAGGGAGCAGCCCCAGCATTTT. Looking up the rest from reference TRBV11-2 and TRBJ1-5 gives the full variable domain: EAGVAQSPRYKIIEKRQSVAFWCNPISGHATLYWYQQILGQGPKLLIQFQNNGVVDDSQLPKDRFSAERLKGVDSTLKIQPAKLEDSAVYLCASSLDREQPQHFGDGTRLSIL.

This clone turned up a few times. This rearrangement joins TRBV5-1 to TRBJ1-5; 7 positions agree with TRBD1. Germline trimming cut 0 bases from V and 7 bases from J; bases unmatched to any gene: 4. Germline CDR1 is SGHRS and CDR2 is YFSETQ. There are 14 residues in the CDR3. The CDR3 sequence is CASSLDRGDQPQHF. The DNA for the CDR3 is TGCGCCAGCAGCTTGGACAGGGGAGACCAGCCCCAGCATTTT.

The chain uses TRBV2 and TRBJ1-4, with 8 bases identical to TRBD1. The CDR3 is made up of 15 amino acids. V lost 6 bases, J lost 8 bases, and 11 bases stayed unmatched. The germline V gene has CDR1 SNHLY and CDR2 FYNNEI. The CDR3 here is CASSIQGAVFEKLFF. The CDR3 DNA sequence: TGTGCCAGCAGCATCCAGGGGGCCGTATTCGAAAAACTGTTTTTT.

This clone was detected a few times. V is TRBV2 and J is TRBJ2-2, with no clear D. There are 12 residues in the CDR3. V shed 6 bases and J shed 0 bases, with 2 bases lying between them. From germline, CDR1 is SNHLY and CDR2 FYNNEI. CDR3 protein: CASRPNTGELFF. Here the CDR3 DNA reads TGTGCCAGCAGGCCGAACACCGGGGAGCTGTTTTTT. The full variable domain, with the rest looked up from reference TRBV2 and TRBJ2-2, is EPEVTQTPSHQVTQMGQEVILRCVPISNHLYFYWYRQILGQKVEFLVSFYNNEISEKSEIFDDQFSVERPDGSNFTLKIRSTKLEDSAMYFCASRPNTGELFFGEGSRLTVL.

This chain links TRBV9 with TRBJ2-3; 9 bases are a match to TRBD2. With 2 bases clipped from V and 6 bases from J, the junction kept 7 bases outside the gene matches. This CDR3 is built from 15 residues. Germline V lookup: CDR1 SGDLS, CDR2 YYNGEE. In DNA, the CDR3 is TGTGCCAGCAGCGTTAACAGCGGGGGGCTGGATACGCAGTATTTT. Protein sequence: CASSVNSGGLDTQYF.

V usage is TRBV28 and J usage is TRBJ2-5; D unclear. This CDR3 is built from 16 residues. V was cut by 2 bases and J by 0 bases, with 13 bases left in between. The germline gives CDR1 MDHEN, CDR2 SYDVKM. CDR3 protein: CASSLRVGLYQETQYF. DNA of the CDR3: TGTGCCAGCAGTTTAAGGGTAGGGTTGTACCAAGAGACCCAGTACTTC.

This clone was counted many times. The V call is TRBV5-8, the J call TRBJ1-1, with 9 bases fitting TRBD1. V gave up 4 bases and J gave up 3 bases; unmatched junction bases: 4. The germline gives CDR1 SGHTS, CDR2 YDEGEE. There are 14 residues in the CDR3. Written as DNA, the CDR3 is TGTGCCAGCAGCCGGCGACAGGGGGACACTGAAGCTTTCTTT. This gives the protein CASSRRQGDTEAFF.

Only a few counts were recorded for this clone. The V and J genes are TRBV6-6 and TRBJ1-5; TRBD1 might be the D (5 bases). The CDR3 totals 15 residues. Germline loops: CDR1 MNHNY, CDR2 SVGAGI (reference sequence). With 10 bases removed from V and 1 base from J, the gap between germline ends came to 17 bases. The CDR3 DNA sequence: TGTGCCACCTCAATACGGGGGTTCAGCAATCAGCCCCAGCATTTT. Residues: CATSIRGFSNQPQHF.

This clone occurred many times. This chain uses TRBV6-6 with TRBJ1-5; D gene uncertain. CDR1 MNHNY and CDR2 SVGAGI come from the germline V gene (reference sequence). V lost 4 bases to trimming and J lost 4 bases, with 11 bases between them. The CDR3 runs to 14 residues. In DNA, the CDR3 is TGTGCCAGCAGTTTAGACGGTCAGAATCAGCCCCAGCATTTT. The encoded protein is CASSLDGQNQPQHF.

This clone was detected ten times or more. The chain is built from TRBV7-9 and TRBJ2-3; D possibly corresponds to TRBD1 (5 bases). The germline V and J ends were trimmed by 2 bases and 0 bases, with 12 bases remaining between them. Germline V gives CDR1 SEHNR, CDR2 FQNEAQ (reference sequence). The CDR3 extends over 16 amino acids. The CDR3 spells CASSLTLTESTDTQYF. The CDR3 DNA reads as TGTGCCAGCAGCTTAACCCTGACAGAGAGCACAGATACGCAGTATTTT. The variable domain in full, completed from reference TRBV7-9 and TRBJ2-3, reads DTGVSQNPRHKITKRGQNVTFRCDPISEHNRLYWYRQTLGQGPEFLTYFQNEAQLEKSRLLSDRFSAERPKGSFSTLEIQRTEQGDSAMYLCASSLTLTESTDTQYFGPGTRLTVL.

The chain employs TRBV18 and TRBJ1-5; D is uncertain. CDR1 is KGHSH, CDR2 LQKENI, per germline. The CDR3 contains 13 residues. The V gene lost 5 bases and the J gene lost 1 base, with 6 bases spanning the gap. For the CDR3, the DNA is TGTGCCAGCTCAACGGGAAGCAATCAGCCCCAGCATTTT. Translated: CASSTGSNQPQHF.

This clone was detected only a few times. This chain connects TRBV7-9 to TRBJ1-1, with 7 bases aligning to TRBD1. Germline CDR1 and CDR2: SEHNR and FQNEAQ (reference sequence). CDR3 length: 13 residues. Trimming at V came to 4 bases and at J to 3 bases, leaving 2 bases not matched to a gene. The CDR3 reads CASSSQGDTEAFF. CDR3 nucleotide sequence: TGTGCCAGCAGCTCCCAGGGGGACACTGAAGCTTTCTTT.

CDR3 loop: CASSPTGIGEKLFF. The CDR3 DNA is TGTGCCAGCAGCCCCACAGGGATCGGTGAAAAACTGTTTTTT. The rearrangement uses TRBV7-2 and TRBJ1-4; D may be TRBD1 (6 bases). This CDR3 is 14 amino acids long. Trimming removed 5 bases at V and 7 bases at J, with 14 bases between. Germline V gene lookup returns CDR1 SGHTA and CDR2 FQGNSA. The full variable domain, completed using reference TRBV7-2 and TRBJ1-4, is GAGVSQSPSNKVTEKGKDVELRCDPISGHTALYWYRQSLGQGLEFLIYFQGNSAPDKSGLPSDRFSAERTGGSVSTLTIQRTQQEDSAVYLCASSPTGIGEKLFFGSGTQLSVL.

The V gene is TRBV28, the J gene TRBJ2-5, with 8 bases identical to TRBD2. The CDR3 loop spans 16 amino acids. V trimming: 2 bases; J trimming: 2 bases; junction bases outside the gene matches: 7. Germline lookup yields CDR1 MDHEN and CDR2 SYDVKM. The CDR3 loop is CASSLDRGGWQETQYF. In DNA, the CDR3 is TGTGCCAGCAGTTTAGATCGGGGGGGCTGGCAAGAGACCCAGTACTTC.

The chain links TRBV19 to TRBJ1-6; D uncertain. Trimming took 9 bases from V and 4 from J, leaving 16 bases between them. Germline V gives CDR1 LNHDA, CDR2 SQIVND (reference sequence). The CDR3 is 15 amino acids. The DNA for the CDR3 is TGTGCCAGCAAACCCCGGGAAATATATAATTCACCCCTCCACTTT. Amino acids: CASKPREIYNSPLHF.

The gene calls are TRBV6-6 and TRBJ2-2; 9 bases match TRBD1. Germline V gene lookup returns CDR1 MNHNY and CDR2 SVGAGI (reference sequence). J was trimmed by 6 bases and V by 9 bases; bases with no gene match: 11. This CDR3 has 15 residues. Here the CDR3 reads CASFTGTGFAGELFF. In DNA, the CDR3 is TGTGCCAGTTTCACCGGGACAGGGTTTGCCGGGGAGCTGTTTTTT.

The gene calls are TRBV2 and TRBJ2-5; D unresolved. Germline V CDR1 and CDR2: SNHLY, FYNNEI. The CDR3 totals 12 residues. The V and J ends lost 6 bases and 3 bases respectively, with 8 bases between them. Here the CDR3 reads CASRKAEETQYF. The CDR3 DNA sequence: TGTGCCAGCAGAAAAGCAGAAGAGACCCAGTACTTC.

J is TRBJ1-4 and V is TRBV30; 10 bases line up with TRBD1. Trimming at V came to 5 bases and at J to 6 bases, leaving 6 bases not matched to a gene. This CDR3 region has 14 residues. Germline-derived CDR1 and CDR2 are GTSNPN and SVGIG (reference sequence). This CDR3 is CAWDHGTGDEKLFF. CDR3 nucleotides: TGTGCCTGGGACCACGGGACAGGGGATGAAAAACTGTTTTTT. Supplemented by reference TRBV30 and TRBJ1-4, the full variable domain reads SQTIHQWPATLVQPVGSPLSLECTVEGTSNPNLYWYRQAAGRGLQLLFYSVGIGQISSEVPQNLSASRPQDRQFILSSKKLLLSDSGFYLCAWDHGTGDEKLFFGSGTQLSVL.

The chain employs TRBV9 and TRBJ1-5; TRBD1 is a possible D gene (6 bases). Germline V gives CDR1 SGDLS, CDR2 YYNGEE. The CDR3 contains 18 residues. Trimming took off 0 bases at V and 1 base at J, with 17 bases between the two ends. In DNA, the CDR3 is TGTGCCAGCAGCGTAGGCCCCGGCAGGGGAGAGAGCAATCAGCCCCAGCATTTT. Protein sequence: CASSVGPGRGESNQPQHF.

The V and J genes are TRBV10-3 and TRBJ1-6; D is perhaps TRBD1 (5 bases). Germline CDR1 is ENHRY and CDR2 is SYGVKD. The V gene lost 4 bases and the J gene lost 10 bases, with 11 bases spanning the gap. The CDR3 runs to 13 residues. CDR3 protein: CAISVEEGSPLHF. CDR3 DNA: TGTGCCATCAGTGTAGAGGAGGGGTCACCCCTCCACTTT.